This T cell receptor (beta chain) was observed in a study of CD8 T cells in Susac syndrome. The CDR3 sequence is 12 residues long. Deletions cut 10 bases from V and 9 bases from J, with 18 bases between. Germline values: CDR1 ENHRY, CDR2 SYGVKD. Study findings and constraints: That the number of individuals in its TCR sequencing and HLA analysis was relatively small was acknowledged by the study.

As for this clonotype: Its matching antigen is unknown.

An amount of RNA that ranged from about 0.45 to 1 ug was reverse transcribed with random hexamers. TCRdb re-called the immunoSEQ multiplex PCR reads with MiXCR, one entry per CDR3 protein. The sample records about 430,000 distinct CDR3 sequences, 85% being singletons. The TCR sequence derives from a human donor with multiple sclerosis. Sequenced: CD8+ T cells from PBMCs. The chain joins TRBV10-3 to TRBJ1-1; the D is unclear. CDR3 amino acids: CATQGLIAQAFF. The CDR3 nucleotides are TGTGCCACCCAAGGGTTAATAGCTCAAGCTTTCTTT.